The source of this T cell receptor (beta chain) is a study of neurological immune-mediated disorders. This clonotype was observed many times. TCRdb analysed the 5' RACE reads with MiXCR anew, one entry per CDR3 protein. This sample has under 130,000 distinct CDR3 sequences, with 10% to 14% found just once. The CDR3 contains 16 residues. CDR1 is SEHNR, CDR2 FQNEAQ, per germline (reference sequence). Trimming took 0 bases from V and 4 from J; bases not matched to a gene: 7. Time point indicated: longitudinal time-point 3. The unsorted libraries originated from 2 million PBMCs that had been stored at -80 C.

This TCR derives from a female donor with HTLV-1-associated myelopathy (HAM/TSP). Sequenced material: PBMCs. V usage is TRBV7-9 and J usage is TRBJ2-3; 7 bases agree with TRBD2. CDR3 in DNA: TGTGCCAGCAGCTTAGCACTAGCGATGGGACCAGATACGCAGTATTTT. Its protein is CASSLALAMGPDTQYF.